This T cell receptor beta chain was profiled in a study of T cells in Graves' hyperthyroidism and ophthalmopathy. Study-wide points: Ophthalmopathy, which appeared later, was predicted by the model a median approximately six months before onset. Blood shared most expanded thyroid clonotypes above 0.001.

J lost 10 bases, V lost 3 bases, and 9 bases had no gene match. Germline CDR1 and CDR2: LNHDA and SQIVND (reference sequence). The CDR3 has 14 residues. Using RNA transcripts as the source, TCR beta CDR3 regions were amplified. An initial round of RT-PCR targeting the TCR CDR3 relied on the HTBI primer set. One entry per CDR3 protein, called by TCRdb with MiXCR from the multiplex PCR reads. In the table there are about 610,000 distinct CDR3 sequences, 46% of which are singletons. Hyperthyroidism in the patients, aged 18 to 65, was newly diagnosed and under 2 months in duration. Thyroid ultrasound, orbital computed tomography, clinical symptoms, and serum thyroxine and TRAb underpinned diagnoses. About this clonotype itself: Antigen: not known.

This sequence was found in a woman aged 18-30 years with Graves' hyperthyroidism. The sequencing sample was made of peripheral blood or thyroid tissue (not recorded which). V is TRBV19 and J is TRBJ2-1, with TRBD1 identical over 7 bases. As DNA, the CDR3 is TGTGCCAGTAGTATCCGGGACAGTTTGTGGGAGCAGTTCTTC. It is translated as CASSIRDSLWEQFF.